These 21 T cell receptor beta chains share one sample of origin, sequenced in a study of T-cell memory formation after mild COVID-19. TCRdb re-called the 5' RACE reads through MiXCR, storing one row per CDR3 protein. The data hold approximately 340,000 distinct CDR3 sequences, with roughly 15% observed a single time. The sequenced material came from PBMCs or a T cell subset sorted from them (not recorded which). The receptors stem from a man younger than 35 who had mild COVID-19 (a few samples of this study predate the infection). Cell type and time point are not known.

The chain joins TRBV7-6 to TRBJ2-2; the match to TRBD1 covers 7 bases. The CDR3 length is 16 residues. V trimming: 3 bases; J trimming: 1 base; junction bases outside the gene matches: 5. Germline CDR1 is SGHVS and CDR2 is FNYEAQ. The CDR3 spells CASSFSRQGNTGELFF. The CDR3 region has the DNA TGTGCCAGCAGCTTCAGCAGACAGGGGAACACCGGGGAGCTGTTTTTT.

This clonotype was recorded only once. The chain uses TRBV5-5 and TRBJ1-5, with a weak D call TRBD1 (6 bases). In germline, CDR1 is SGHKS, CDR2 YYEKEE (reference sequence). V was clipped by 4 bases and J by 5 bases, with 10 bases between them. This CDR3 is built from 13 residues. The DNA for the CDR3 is TGTGCCAGCAGCGACCCAGGGGATCAGCCCCAGCATTTT. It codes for CASSDPGDQPQHF.

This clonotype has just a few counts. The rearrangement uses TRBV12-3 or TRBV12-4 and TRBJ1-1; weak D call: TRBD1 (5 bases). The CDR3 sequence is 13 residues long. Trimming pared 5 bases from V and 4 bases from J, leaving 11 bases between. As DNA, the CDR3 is TGTGCCAGCAGTCTACAGGAGGGCACTGAAGCTTTCTTT. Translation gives CASSLQEGTEAFF.

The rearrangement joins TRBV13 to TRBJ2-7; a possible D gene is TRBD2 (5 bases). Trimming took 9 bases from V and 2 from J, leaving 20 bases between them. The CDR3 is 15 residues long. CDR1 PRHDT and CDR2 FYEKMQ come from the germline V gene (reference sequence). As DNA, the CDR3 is TGTGCCAGTATGGCCACCGAGGGTAGAACCTACGAGCAGTACTTC. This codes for CASMATEGRTYEQYF.

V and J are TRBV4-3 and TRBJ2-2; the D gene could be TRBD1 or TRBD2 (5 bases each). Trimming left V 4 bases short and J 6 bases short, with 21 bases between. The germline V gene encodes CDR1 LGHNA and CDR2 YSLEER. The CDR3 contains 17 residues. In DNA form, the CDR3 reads TGCGCCAGCAGCCGAGCGGACACGGGTCGTGACCCCGGGGAGCTGTTTTTT. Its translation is CASSRADTGRDPGELFF.

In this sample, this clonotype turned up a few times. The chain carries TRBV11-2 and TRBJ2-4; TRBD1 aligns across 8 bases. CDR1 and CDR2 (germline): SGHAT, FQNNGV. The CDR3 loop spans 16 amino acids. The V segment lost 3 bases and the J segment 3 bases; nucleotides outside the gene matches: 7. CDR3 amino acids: CASSFGQGSGKNIQYF. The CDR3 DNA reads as TGTGCCAGCAGCTTTGGACAGGGCTCCGGCAAAAACATTCAGTACTTC.

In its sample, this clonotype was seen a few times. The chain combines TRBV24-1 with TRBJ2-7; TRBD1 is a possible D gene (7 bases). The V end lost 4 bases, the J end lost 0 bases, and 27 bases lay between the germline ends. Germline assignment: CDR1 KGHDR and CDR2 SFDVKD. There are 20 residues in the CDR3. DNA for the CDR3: TGTGCCACCAGTGACTCGGTGCGGGGACAGAAAACTGAGAGCTCCTACGAGCAGTACTTC. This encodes CATSDSVRGQKTESSYEQYF.

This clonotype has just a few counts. CDR3 in amino acids: CSASSSLAVSYNEQFF. The DNA of the CDR3 is TGCAGTGCTAGCTCGTCGCTAGCGGTCTCCTACAATGAGCAGTTCTTC. The chain carries TRBV20-1 and TRBJ2-1; 7 nucleotides line up with TRBD2. Trimming cost V 3 bases and J 0 bases; bases outside gene matches: 8. Germline values: CDR1 DFQATT, CDR2 SNEGSKA (reference sequence). The CDR3 covers 16 residues.

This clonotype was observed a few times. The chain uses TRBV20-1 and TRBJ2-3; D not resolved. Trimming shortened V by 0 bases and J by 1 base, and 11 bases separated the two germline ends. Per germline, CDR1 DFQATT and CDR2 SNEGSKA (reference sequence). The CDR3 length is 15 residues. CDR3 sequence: CSARDPSSGTDTQYF. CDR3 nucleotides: TGCAGTGCTAGAGATCCATCTTCGGGCACAGATACGCAGTATTTT.

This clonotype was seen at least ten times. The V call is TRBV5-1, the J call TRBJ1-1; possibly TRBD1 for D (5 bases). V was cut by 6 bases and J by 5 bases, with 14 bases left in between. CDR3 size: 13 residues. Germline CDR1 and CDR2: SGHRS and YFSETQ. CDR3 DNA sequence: TGCGCCAGCAACGACTGGGGCGGGACTGAAGCTTTCTTT. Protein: CASNDWGGTEAFF. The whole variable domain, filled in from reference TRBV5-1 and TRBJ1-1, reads KAGVTQTPRYLIKTRGQQVTLSCSPISGHRSVSWYQQTPGQGLQFLFEYFSETQRNKGNFPGRFSGRQFSNSRSEMNVSTLELGDSALYLCASNDWGGTEAFFGQGTRLTVV.

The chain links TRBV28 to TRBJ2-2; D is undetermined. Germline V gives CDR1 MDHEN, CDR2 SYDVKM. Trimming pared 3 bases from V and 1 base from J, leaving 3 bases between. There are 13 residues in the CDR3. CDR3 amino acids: CASSFWNTGELFF. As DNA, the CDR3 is TGTGCCAGCAGTTTTTGGAACACCGGGGAGCTGTTTTTT.

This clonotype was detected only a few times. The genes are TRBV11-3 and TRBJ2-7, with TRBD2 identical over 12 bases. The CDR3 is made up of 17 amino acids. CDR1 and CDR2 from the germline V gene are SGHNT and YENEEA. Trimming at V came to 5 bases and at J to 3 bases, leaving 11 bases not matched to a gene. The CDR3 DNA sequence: TGTGCCAGCAGCCACGGCCTAGCGGGAGGGCCAGGCTACGAGCAGTACTTC. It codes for CASSHGLAGGPGYEQYF.

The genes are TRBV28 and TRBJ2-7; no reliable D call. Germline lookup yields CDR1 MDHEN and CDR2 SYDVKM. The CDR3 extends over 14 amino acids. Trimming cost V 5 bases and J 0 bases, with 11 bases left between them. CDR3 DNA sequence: TGTGCCAGCAGTCATGCAGCATCCTCCTACGAGCAGTACGTC. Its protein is CASSHAASSYEQYV.

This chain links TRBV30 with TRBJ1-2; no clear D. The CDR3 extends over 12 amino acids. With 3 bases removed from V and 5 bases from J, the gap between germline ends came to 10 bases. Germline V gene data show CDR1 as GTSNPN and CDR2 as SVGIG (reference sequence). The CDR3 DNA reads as TGTGCCTGGAGCCTTCATACGTATGGCTACACCTTC. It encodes CAWSLHTYGYTF.

Written as DNA, the CDR3 is TGTGCCAGTAGTGGACCGTCTCTGAACACTGAAGCTTTCTTT. Translation gives CASSGPSLNTEAFF. The J gene is TRBJ1-1, the V gene TRBV19; D is ambiguous. The V end was cut by 5 bases, the J end by 0 bases, with 10 bases between. Germline-derived CDR1 and CDR2 are LNHDA and SQIVND (reference sequence). The CDR3 has 14 residues. The full variable domain, rest sourced from reference TRBV19 and TRBJ1-1, is DGGITQSPKYLFRKEGQNVTLSCEQNLNHDAMYWYRQDPGQGLRLIYYSQIVNDFQKGDIAEGYSVSREKKESFPLTVTSAQKNPTAFYLCASSGPSLNTEAFFGQGTRLTVV.

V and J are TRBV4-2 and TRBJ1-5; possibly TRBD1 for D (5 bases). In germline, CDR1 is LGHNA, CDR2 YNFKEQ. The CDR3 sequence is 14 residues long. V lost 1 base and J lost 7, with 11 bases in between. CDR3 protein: CASSQGGTEQPQHF. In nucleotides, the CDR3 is TGTGCCAGCAGCCAAGGAGGGACCGAACAGCCCCAGCATTTT.

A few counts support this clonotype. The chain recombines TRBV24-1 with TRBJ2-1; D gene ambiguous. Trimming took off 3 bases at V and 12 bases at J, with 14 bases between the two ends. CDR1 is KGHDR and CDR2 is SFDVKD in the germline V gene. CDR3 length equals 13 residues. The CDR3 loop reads CATSDRDTPGQFF. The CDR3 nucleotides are TGTGCCACCAGTGATCGAGACACACCCGGGCAGTTCTTC.

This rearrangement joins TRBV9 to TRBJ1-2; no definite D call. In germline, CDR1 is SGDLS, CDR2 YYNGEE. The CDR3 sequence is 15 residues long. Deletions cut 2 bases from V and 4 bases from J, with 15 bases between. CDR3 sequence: CASSVTGGSPYGYTF. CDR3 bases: TGTGCCAGCAGCGTGACGGGAGGGAGTCCCTATGGCTACACCTTC.

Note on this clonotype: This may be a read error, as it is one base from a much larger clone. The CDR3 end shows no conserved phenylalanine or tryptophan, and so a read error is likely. The CDR3 here is CASSLMGGEETQYY. The CDR3 DNA follows: TGTGCCAGCAGCCTTATGGGGGGAGAAGAGACCCAGTACTAC. The rearrangement joins TRBV11-2 to TRBJ2-5, with D possibly being TRBD2 (6 bases). V was clipped by 5 bases and J by 3 bases, with 13 bases between them. Germline V lookup: CDR1 SGHAT, CDR2 FQNNGV. The CDR3 totals 14 residues.

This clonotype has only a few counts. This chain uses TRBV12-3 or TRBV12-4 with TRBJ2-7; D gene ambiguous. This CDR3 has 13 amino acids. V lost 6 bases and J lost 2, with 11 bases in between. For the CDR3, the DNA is TGTGCCAGCAGGCAACATGATGCCTACGAGCAGTACTTC. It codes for CASRQHDAYEQYF.

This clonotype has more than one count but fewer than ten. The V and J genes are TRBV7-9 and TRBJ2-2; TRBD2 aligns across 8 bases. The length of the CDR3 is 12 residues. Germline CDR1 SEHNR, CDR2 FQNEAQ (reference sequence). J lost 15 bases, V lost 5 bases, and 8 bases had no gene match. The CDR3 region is CASSAGRAELFF. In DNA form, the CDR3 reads TGTGCCAGCAGCGCCGGGAGGGCCGAGTTGTTTTTT.